These T cell receptor beta chains were read from a single sample in a study of shared clonotypes between healthy human individuals. TCRdb keeps only in-frame clones here, not all; method: immunoSEQ multiplex PCR. The data show under 850,000 clones, 80% to 95% seen once. Sequenced: naive CD8+ T cells sorted from blood. The receptors come from a man aged 30-40 years in good health. Both conserved end residues are part of each CDR3. The D gene is left open where the match is weak. Size values are once, few and many counts, or a class for expanded clones, and some rows have none.

CDR3aa: CASSLRQVGLGLPSYEQYF; CDR3nt: TGTGCCAGCAGTTTGAGACAGGTGGGATTGGGACTGCCTTCCTACGAGCAGTACTTC; d_gene: NA; len: 19; abundance: NA; v_gene: TRBV28; j_gene: TRBJ2-7
CDR3aa: CASSYSPGGTYEQYF; CDR3nt: TGTGCCAGCAGTTACTCGCCAGGAGGAACCTACGAGCAGTACTTC; d_gene: NA; len: 15; abundance: once; v_gene: TRBV6-5; j_gene: TRBJ2-7
CDR3aa: CASSFGPSYEQYF; CDR3nt: TGTGCCAGCAGTTTTGGGCCCTCCTACGAGCAGTACTTC; d_gene: NA; len: 13; abundance: NA; v_gene: TRBV27; j_gene: TRBJ2-7
CDR3aa: CASSLFTATTNEKLFF; CDR3nt: TGTGCCAGCAGCTTGTTTACGGCCACAACTAATGAAAAACTGTTTTTT; d_gene: NA; len: 16; abundance: NA; v_gene: TRBV5-5; j_gene: TRBJ1-4
CDR3aa: CASSPLLAGGDYEQYF; CDR3nt: TGTGCCAGCAGCCCCCTACTAGCGGGAGGCGACTACGAGCAGTACTTC; d_gene: TRBD2; len: 16; abundance: NA; v_gene: TRBV14; j_gene: TRBJ2-7
CDR3aa: CASSTGQGNEQFF; CDR3nt: TGTGCCAGCAGCACGGGACAGGGAAATGAGCAGTTCTTC; d_gene: TRBD1; len: 13; abundance: NA; v_gene: TRBV14; j_gene: TRBJ2-1
CDR3aa: CASSLDGRFNEQFF; CDR3nt: TGTGCCAGCAGCTTAGACGGGAGGTTCAATGAGCAGTTCTTC; d_gene: TRBD2; len: 14; abundance: NA; v_gene: TRBV7-9; j_gene: TRBJ2-1
CDR3aa: CASREGYEQFF; CDR3nt: TGTGCCAGCAGAGAGGGGTATGAGCAGTTCTTC; d_gene: NA; len: 11; abundance: once; v_gene: TRBV6-1; j_gene: TRBJ2-1
CDR3aa: CASVLTPGTDTQYF; CDR3nt: TGTGCCAGCGTACTGACTCCTGGCACAGATACGCAGTATTTT; d_gene: NA; len: 14; abundance: NA; v_gene: TRBV6-6; j_gene: TRBJ2-3
CDR3aa: CASSQDRGGEQFF; CDR3nt: TGCGCCAGCAGCCAAGATCGGGGGGGCGAGCAGTTCTTC; d_gene: TRBD2; len: 13; abundance: NA; v_gene: TRBV4-3; j_gene: TRBJ2-1
CDR3aa: CASSSTGGYTEAFF; CDR3nt: TGTGCCAGCAGCTCGACAGGGGGCTACACTGAAGCTTTCTTT; d_gene: TRBD1; len: 14; abundance: NA; v_gene: TRBV7-3; j_gene: TRBJ1-1
CDR3aa: CASSLDRELNPYEQYF; CDR3nt: TGTGCCAGCAGCCTCGACCGGGAGCTTAATCCCTACGAGCAGTACTTC; d_gene: NA; len: 16; abundance: NA; v_gene: TRBV9; j_gene: TRBJ2-7
CDR3aa: CATMDSHSLPETQYF; CDR3nt: TGTGCCACCATGGACAGTCACTCCCTCCCGGAGACCCAGTACTTC; d_gene: NA; len: 15; abundance: NA; v_gene: TRBV15; j_gene: TRBJ2-5
CDR3aa: CASGRQANTGELFF; CDR3nt: TGTGCCAGCGGGAGACAGGCGAACACCGGGGAGCTGTTTTTT; d_gene: NA; len: 14; abundance: NA; v_gene: TRBV11-3; j_gene: TRBJ2-2
CDR3aa: CSVVGGQVNEQFF; CDR3nt: TGCAGCGTTGTCGGAGGTCAGGTGAATGAGCAGTTCTTC; d_gene: NA; len: 13; abundance: NA; v_gene: TRBV29-1; j_gene: TRBJ2-1
CDR3aa: CASSPGHQTEAFF; CDR3nt: TGTGCCAGCTCACCGGGACATCAGACTGAAGCTTTCTTT; d_gene: NA; len: 13; abundance: NA; v_gene: TRBV18; j_gene: TRBJ1-1
CDR3aa: CASSSRLAGSYEQYF; CDR3nt: TGTGCCAGCAGCTCTCGACTAGCGGGGTCCTACGAGCAGTACTTC; d_gene: TRBD2; len: 15; abundance: NA; v_gene: TRBV13; j_gene: TRBJ2-7
CDR3aa: CATSSPTQGRSTDTQYF; CDR3nt: TGTGCCACCAGCAGCCCGACCCAAGGAAGAAGCACAGATACGCAGTATTTT; d_gene: NA; len: 17; abundance: NA; v_gene: TRBV15; j_gene: TRBJ2-3
CDR3aa: CASSQRDREEKLFF; CDR3nt: TGTGCCAGCAGCCAAAGGGACAGGGAGGAAAAACTGTTTTTT; d_gene: TRBD1; len: 14; abundance: NA; v_gene: TRBV14; j_gene: TRBJ1-4
CDR3aa: CASSLRGGREQYF; CDR3nt: TGTGCCAGCAGCCTTAGGGGGGGTAGGGAGCAGTACTTC; d_gene: NA; len: 13; abundance: once; v_gene: TRBV27; j_gene: TRBJ2-7
CDR3aa: CASSLGGVSYNEQFF; CDR3nt: TGTGCCAGCAGTTTAGGAGGGGTCTCCTACAATGAGCAGTTCTTC; d_gene: NA; len: 15; abundance: NA; v_gene: TRBV27; j_gene: TRBJ2-1
CDR3aa: CASSFGQDIYGYTF; CDR3nt: TGTGCCAGCAGCTTCGGACAGGACATCTATGGCTACACCTTC; d_gene: TRBD1; len: 14; abundance: NA; v_gene: TRBV7-9; j_gene: TRBJ1-2
CDR3aa: CASSIGRLFNTGELFF; CDR3nt: TGTGCCAGCAGCATAGGAAGGCTATTTAACACCGGGGAGCTGTTTTTT; d_gene: NA; len: 16; abundance: few; v_gene: TRBV9; j_gene: TRBJ2-2
CDR3aa: CASSVAWGTGNTIYF; CDR3nt: TGTGCCAGCAGCGTAGCATGGGGGACTGGAAACACCATATATTTT; d_gene: NA; len: 15; abundance: NA; v_gene: TRBV9; j_gene: TRBJ1-3
CDR3aa: CASGLVPKPGELFF; CDR3nt: TGTGCTAGTGGTTTGGTACCTAAACCCGGGGAGCTGTTTTTT; d_gene: NA; len: 14; abundance: once; v_gene: TRBV12-5; j_gene: TRBJ2-2
CDR3aa: CASTGTGNTGELFF; CDR3nt: TGTGCCAGCACCGGGACAGGCAACACCGGGGAGCTGTTTTTT; d_gene: TRBD1; len: 14; abundance: NA; v_gene: TRBV14; j_gene: TRBJ2-2
CDR3aa: CSVMDGNTEAFF; CDR3nt: TGCAGCGTTATGGACGGTAACACTGAAGCTTTCTTT; d_gene: NA; len: 12; abundance: NA; v_gene: TRBV29-1; j_gene: TRBJ1-1
CDR3aa: CASSLGGFSYEQYF; CDR3nt: TGTGCCAGCAGTCTCGGAGGTTTCTCCTACGAGCAGTACTTC; d_gene: NA; len: 14; abundance: NA; v_gene: TRBV6-5; j_gene: TRBJ2-7
CDR3aa: CASETSGKYEQYF; CDR3nt: TGTGCCAGTGAGACTAGCGGGAAGTACGAGCAGTACTTC; d_gene: TRBD2; len: 13; abundance: few; v_gene: TRBV28; j_gene: TRBJ2-7
CDR3aa: CASSPQGSTFF; CDR3nt: TGTGCCAGCAGCCCACAGGGGTCGACTTTCTTT; d_gene: TRBD1; len: 11; abundance: NA; v_gene: TRBV2; j_gene: TRBJ1-1
CDR3aa: CASSLDGTGMNTEAFF; CDR3nt: TGTGCCAGCAGCTTAGACGGGACGGGGATGAACACTGAAGCTTTCTTT; d_gene: NA; len: 16; abundance: NA; v_gene: TRBV7-2; j_gene: TRBJ1-1
CDR3aa: CAIREPSDTDTQYF; CDR3nt: TGTGCCATCAGGGAGCCTTCAGACACAGATACGCAGTATTTT; d_gene: NA; len: 14; abundance: NA; v_gene: TRBV10-3; j_gene: TRBJ2-3
CDR3aa: CASSTEGLAGSLSNEQFF; CDR3nt: TGTGCCAGCTCAACCGAGGGACTAGCGGGGTCCCTCAGCAATGAGCAGTTCTTC; d_gene: TRBD2; len: 18; abundance: NA; v_gene: TRBV18; j_gene: TRBJ2-1
CDR3aa: CASSAGQGKYGYTF; CDR3nt: TGTGCCAGCAGCGCCGGACAGGGGAAATATGGCTACACCTTC; d_gene: TRBD1; len: 14; abundance: NA; v_gene: TRBV9; j_gene: TRBJ1-2
CDR3aa: CASSLSGSLAGELFF; CDR3nt: TGTGCCAGCAGTCTGAGCGGGAGTCTTGCCGGGGAGCTGTTTTTT; d_gene: TRBD2; len: 15; abundance: few; v_gene: TRBV25-1; j_gene: TRBJ2-2
CDR3aa: CASREVGDYEQYF; CDR3nt: TGTGCCAGCAGGGAAGTAGGGGACTACGAGCAGTACTTC; d_gene: NA; len: 13; abundance: NA; v_gene: TRBV2; j_gene: TRBJ2-7
CDR3aa: CASSFAGNYEQYF; CDR3nt: TGTGCCAGCAGCTTCGCAGGAAACTACGAGCAGTACTTC; d_gene: NA; len: 13; abundance: NA; v_gene: TRBV11-3; j_gene: TRBJ2-7
CDR3aa: CASSSGTIVSTDTQYF; CDR3nt: TGCGCCAGCAGCTCCGGGACTATAGTGAGCACAGATACGCAGTATTTT; d_gene: TRBD2; len: 16; abundance: NA; v_gene: TRBV5-1; j_gene: TRBJ2-3
CDR3aa: CASGRVAQNTGELFF; CDR3nt: TGTGCCAGCGGGCGGGTAGCACAGAACACCGGGGAGCTGTTTTTT; d_gene: NA; len: 15; abundance: NA; v_gene: TRBV27; j_gene: TRBJ2-2
CDR3aa: CASSEWDGYGYTF; CDR3nt: TGTGCCAGCAGTGAATGGGACGGGTATGGCTACACCTTC; d_gene: NA; len: 13; abundance: NA; v_gene: TRBV6-1; j_gene: TRBJ1-2
CDR3aa: CASSLFQNRGGTHYEQYF; CDR3nt: TGTGCCAGCAGTTTATTCCAAAACAGGGGCGGGACCCACTACGAGCAGTACTTC; d_gene: NA; len: 18; abundance: few; v_gene: TRBV27; j_gene: TRBJ2-7
CDR3aa: CASSLGQETDTQYF; CDR3nt: TGTGCCAGCAGCTTAGGCCAAGAGACAGATACGCAGTATTTT; d_gene: NA; len: 14; abundance: NA; v_gene: TRBV13; j_gene: TRBJ2-3
CDR3aa: CSVRRGTSESLGTGSAYEQYF; CDR3nt: TGCAGCGTTCGCCGGGGGACTAGCGAGTCTTTGGGAACCGGATCCGCGTACGAGCAGTACTTC; d_gene: TRBD2; len: 21; abundance: NA; v_gene: TRBV29-1; j_gene: TRBJ2-7
CDR3aa: CSVEDRGHRNYGYTF; CDR3nt: TGCAGCGTTGAAGATAGGGGACACAGGAACTATGGCTACACCTTC; d_gene: NA; len: 15; abundance: NA; v_gene: TRBV29-1; j_gene: TRBJ1-2
CDR3aa: CASSFLGNEQFF; CDR3nt: TGTGCCAGCAGTTTTCTGGGAAATGAGCAGTTCTTC; d_gene: NA; len: 12; abundance: NA; v_gene: TRBV28; j_gene: TRBJ2-1
CDR3aa: CASSPRSSLGRTGELFF; CDR3nt: TGTGCCAGCAGTCCAAGGAGCAGCTTAGGAAGAACCGGGGAGCTGTTTTTT; d_gene: NA; len: 17; abundance: NA; v_gene: TRBV28; j_gene: TRBJ2-2
CDR3aa: CASSLGSTGAGYTF; CDR3nt: TGTGCCAGCAGTTTAGGGTCGACAGGGGCAGGCTACACCTTC; d_gene: TRBD1; len: 14; abundance: NA; v_gene: TRBV27; j_gene: TRBJ1-2